This T cell receptor (beta chain) was observed in a study of OX40 agonist ivuxolimab in advanced cancers. Background on the whole study: The costimulatory receptor OX40 (CD134) was targeted by ivuxolimab, a fully human IgG2 agonistic monoclonal antibody. Intravenous ivuxolimab was administered to patients every 2 weeks at six dose levels: 0.01, 0.1, 0.3, 1.5, 3 and 10 mg/kg. Of the approximately 50 dose-escalation patients, hepatocellular carcinoma was present in about 20, melanoma in around 15, renal cell carcinoma in 9 and head and neck cancer in 9. The dose-escalation cohort was roughly 80% male with a mean age of roughly 62 years, ranging from roughly 20 to 80. Prior anti-PD-1, anti-PD-L1 or anti-CTLA-4 therapy was permitted, and checkpoint inhibitors had been received by under 50% of dose-escalation patients. Partial responses were achieved by three dose-escalation patients, of whom one had hepatocellular carcinoma and two had cutaneous melanoma. The purpose of peripheral TCRbeta sequencing was to test whether ivuxolimab changed TCR sequence diversity and led to clonal T-cell expansion. The paper reports the monotherapy dose-escalation portion (N of about 54 patients) of the phase I ivuxolimab trial.

In regard to this clone: It lacks a known antigen. Qualities for individual bases were not recorded, and no much larger clone is one base off.

Genomic DNA was isolated from the sorted cells so that the TCRbeta CDR3 region could be sequenced. The immunoSEQ Assay was used for sequencing of TCRbeta CDR3 regions. Not all clones reach the TCRdb copy of this immuneACCESS table, which keeps in-frame sequences only. Checked studies attribute under half of the gap to unresolved V genes and leave the rest unexplained. The table for this sample lists about 69,000 clones; 60% to 85% of them were counted only once. The top ten clonotypes cover about 2.1% of the sample. Patients with a history of autoimmune disease or receiving systemic immunosuppression were excluded from the trial. Peripheral blood for TCR sequencing was collected from all dose cohorts at baseline, on cycle 4 day 1, and on cycle 7 day 1. The samples were taken from a phase I, first-in-human, multicenter, open-label dose-escalation trial of ivuxolimab. Adults with locally advanced or metastatic head and neck squamous cell, hepatocellular, melanoma or renal cell carcinoma were enrolled in the trial. CD4+ and CD8+ T cells were sorted separately from peripheral blood before TCR sequencing.

Findings and caveats that apply to the study as a whole: Low levels of normalized T-cell clonal expansion were also seen in some nonresponding patients. After ivuxolimab, CD8+ T cells had more expanded clones than CD4+ T cells on average. Partial responders in the 0.1-3.0 mg/kg groups had among the lowest normalized peripheral clonal expansion, especially among CD8+ T cells. The antigen specificity of the peripheral T cells that underwent clonal expansion was not determined. Clonal expansion of both CD4+ and CD8+ blood T cells was observed from baseline to week 6 at doses 0.1 to 3.0 mg/kg.

Trimming leaves V shorter by 7 bases and J shorter by 3 bases, with the junction holding 7 bases beyond the gene matches. Looking up the germline V gene (reference sequence) yields CDR1 MNHNY and CDR2 SVGAGI. Including the terminal cysteine and phenylalanine, the CDR3 comprises 16 residues. The entry retains the CDR3 DNA only, 48 bases that are in frame from base 1. The TCR comes from an adult with an advanced solid tumor such as melanoma, head and neck, liver or kidney cancer. The material sequenced was CD4+ or CD8+ T cells sorted from blood, taken in a trial of the OX40 agonist ivuxolimab. This chain is built from TRBV6-6 and TRBJ1-4, with TRBD1 identical over 11 junction bases. The nucleotide sequence reads TGTGCCAGCATCAAGAGGGGACAGGGGGCTAATGAAAAACTGTTTTTT. Translated, this is CASIKRGQGANEKLFF.